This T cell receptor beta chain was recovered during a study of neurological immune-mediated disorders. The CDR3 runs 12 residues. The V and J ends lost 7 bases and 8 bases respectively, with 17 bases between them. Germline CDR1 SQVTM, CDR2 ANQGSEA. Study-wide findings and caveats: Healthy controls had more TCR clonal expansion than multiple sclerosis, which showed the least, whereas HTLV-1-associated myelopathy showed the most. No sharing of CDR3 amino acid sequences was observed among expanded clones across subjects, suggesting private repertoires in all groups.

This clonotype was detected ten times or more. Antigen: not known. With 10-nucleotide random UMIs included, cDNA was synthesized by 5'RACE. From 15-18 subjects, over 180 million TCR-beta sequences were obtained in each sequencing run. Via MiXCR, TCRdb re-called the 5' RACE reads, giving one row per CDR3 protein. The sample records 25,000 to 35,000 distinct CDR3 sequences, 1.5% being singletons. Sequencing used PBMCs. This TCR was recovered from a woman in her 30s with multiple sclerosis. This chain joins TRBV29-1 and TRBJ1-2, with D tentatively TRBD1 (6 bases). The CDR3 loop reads CSAVSPGEGYTF. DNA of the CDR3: TGCAGCGCCGTCTCCCCAGGGGAAGGCTACACCTTC.